A selection of T cell receptor beta chains follows, all from one sample in a study of radiation and T cells in renal cell carcinoma. Clones were read by immunoSEQ multiplex PCR, and TCRdb kept only the in-frame ones, dropping some. The repertoire includes under 35,000 clones, 81% of them detected once, and 30% to 35% sits in the top ten. Sequenced here: blood, sampled from a patient whose treatment included radiotherapy and nephrectomy. These receptors were taken from a man in his 60s with renal cell carcinoma. Both conserved end residues are part of each CDR3. Each record gives: clone size, J gene, D gene, V gene, CDR3 protein, CDR3 DNA. D genes are given only for firm matches. Some rows mark clone size as missing; the rest say once, few, many or name a class of expanded clone.

-	TRBJ1-2	-	TRBV21-1	CASSKCTGGLVFNYGYTF	TGTGCCAGCAGCAAATGTACAGGGGGCCTCGTCTTTAACTATGGCTACACCTTC
-	TRBJ2-3	-	TRBV5-1	CASSLRHPNTDTQYF	TGCGCCAGCAGCTTGCGACATCCTAACACAGATACGCAGTATTTT
-	TRBJ2-7	TRBD1	TRBV7-8	CASRRGGQGNEQYF	TGTGCCAGCCGACGCGGGGGACAGGGGAACGAGCAGTACTTC
-	TRBJ2-7	TRBD1	TRBV29-1	CSAQRDRSSYEQYF	TGCAGCGCTCAAAGGGACAGGAGCTCCTACGAGCAGTACTTC
-	TRBJ2-1	TRBD2	TRBV10-3	CAIRASGALGNEQFF	TGTGCCATCAGGGCTAGCGGGGCACTGGGGAATGAGCAGTTCTTC
-	TRBJ2-7	TRBD2	TRBV7-9	CASNLAGGYEQYF	TGTGCCAGCAACCTAGCGGGAGGGTACGAGCAGTACTTC
-	TRBJ2-7	TRBD2	TRBV9	CASSVDSGRIDEQYF	TGTGCCAGCAGCGTAGATAGCGGGAGGATCGACGAGCAGTACTTC
-	TRBJ1-1	-	TRBV6-5	CASSYSVAANTEAFF	TGTGCCAGCAGTTACTCGGTGGCAGCGAACACTGAAGCTTTCTTT
-	TRBJ2-7	TRBD2	TRBV2	CASSEGTRLAGYEQYF	TGTGCCAGCAGTGAGGGGACGAGACTAGCGGGCTACGAGCAGTACTTC
-	TRBJ2-7	-	TRBV5-1	CASSSVLAGASEQYF	TGCGCCAGCAGCTCGGTACTGGCGGGTGCTTCCGAGCAGTACTTC
-	TRBJ2-1	TRBD1	TRBV19	CASRKDRGSYNEQFF	TGTGCCAGTAGAAAAGACAGGGGTTCCTACAATGAGCAGTTCTTC
-	TRBJ2-5	-	TRBV28	CASSLGAGETQYF	TGTGCCAGCAGTTTGGGAGCTGGGGAGACCCAGTACTTC
once	TRBJ1-1	TRBD1	TRBV4-3	CASSHTGGNTEAFF	TGCGCCAGCAGCCACACAGGGGGGAACACTGAAGCTTTCTTT
-	TRBJ2-3	TRBD2	TRBV10-3	CAISRGTSGTDTQYF	TGTGCCATCAGTAGAGGGACTAGCGGCACAGATACGCAGTATTTT
-	TRBJ2-7	TRBD1	TRBV5-4	CASSNRGSSYEQYF	TGTGCCAGCTCTAACAGGGGCTCCTCCTACGAGCAGTACTTC
-	TRBJ2-7	TRBD1	TRBV30	CAWAGTGTYEQYF	TGTGCCTGGGCCGGGACAGGGACCTACGAGCAGTACTTC
once	TRBJ2-3	TRBD1	TRBV5-1	CASSLAGQGSGTQYF	TGCGCCAGCAGCTTGGCGGGACAGGGTTCTGGTACGCAGTATTTT
-	TRBJ1-1	-	TRBV6-6	CASSYEGPTEAFF	TGTGCCAGCAGTTATGAGGGGCCTACTGAAGCTTTCTTT
-	TRBJ2-7	TRBD2	TRBV19	CASSPKGGLGGLGSYEQYF	TGTGCCAGTAGTCCCAAGGGGGGCCTTGGGGGACTAGGCTCCTACGAGCAGTACTTC
-	TRBJ2-7	-	TRBV5-6	CASSLLDIYLVGEQYF	TGTGCCAGCAGCTTGCTCGACATATATCTTGTCGGCGAGCAGTACTTC
few	TRBJ1-1	-	TRBV7-8	CASSPVNTEAFF	TGTGCCAGCAGTCCAGTGAACACTGAAGCTTTCTTT
-	TRBJ2-1	-	TRBV4-3	CASSPSADSYNEQFF	TGCGCCAGCAGCCCATCTGCGGACAGCTACAATGAGCAGTTCTTC
-	TRBJ2-5	-	TRBV15	CATRYPRGSQETQYF	TGTGCCACCAGGTATCCTCGCGGCAGCCAAGAGACCCAGTACTTC
few	TRBJ1-5	TRBD1	TRBV4-1	CASSPKIGQGTQPQHF	TGCGCCAGCAGCCCTAAGATAGGACAGGGCACTCAGCCCCAGCATTTT
-	TRBJ1-5	-	TRBV27	CASSPTGNQPQHF	TGTGCCAGCAGTCCCACCGGTAATCAGCCCCAGCATTTT
-	TRBJ2-7	-	TRBV6-6	CASSPQGYEQYF	TGTGCCAGCAGTCCTCAGGGCTACGAGCAGTACTTC
-	TRBJ1-5	-	TRBV29-1	CSVGSQPQHF	TGCAGCGTTGGTAGTCAGCCCCAGCATTTT
few	TRBJ1-5	-	TRBV6-1	CASRKREINQPQHF	TGTGCCAGCAGAAAACGGGAGATTAATCAGCCCCAGCATTTT
-	TRBJ1-2	-	TRBV30	CAWSVLAAYGYTF	TGTGCCTGGAGTGTACTGGCAGCCTATGGCTACACCTTC
-	TRBJ1-1	TRBD1	TRBV19	CASKELDRMNTEAFF	TGTGCCAGTAAAGAGCTGGACAGGATGAACACTGAAGCTTTCTTT
-	TRBJ1-5	-	TRBV4-1	CASSPREGDQPQHF	TGCGCCAGCAGCCCCCGAGAGGGGGATCAGCCCCAGCATTTT
-	TRBJ2-6	-	TRBV30	CAWSGKHSGANVLTF	TGTGCCTGGAGTGGCAAACACTCTGGGGCCAACGTCCTGACTTTC
few	TRBJ1-1	-	TRBV18	CASSPKPGSTEAFF	TGTGCCAGCTCACCTAAACCAGGGAGCACTGAAGCTTTCTTT
-	TRBJ1-2	TRBD1	TRBV6-5	CASSYRDSYGYTF	TGTGCCAGCAGTTACCGGGACAGTTATGGCTACACCTTC
few	TRBJ1-4	-	TRBV27	CASSFTTNEKLFF	TGTGCCAGCAGTTTTACAACTAATGAAAAACTGTTTTTT
once	TRBJ2-5	-	TRBV19	CASSITWQETQYF	TGTGCCAGTAGCATTACTTGGCAAGAGACCCAGTACTTC
-	TRBJ2-7	TRBD2	TRBV27	CASSLSIASGRQQYF	TGTGCCAGCAGTTTATCGATAGCCAGCGGGAGGCAGCAGTACTTC
-	TRBJ1-2	-	TRBV19	CASQRWGEGGYTF	TGTGCCAGCCAACGCTGGGGGGAAGGAGGCTACACCTTC
few	TRBJ1-1	TRBD1	TRBV18	CASSTDRGHTEAFF	TGTGCCAGCTCAACAGACAGGGGGCACACTGAAGCTTTCTTT
-	TRBJ1-2	-	TRBV19	CASRSREDIYGYTF	TGTGCCAGTCGCTCCAGGGAGGACATCTATGGCTACACCTTC
few	TRBJ2-2	-	TRBV19	CASRVQGAGELFF	TGTGCCAGTAGGGTCCAGGGTGCCGGGGAGCTGTTTTTT
-	TRBJ2-5	-	TRBV7-2	CASKPRGGAETQYF	TGTGCCAGTAAACCCCGAGGGGGGGCAGAGACCCAGTACTTC
few	TRBJ1-5	-	TRBV30	CAWSEYSNQPQHF	TGTGCCTGGTCTGAATATAGCAATCAGCCCCAGCATTTT
-	TRBJ2-7	-	TRBV4-3	CASSQAVRSSYEQYF	TGCGCCAGCAGCCAAGCGGTCCGAAGCTCCTACGAGCAGTACTTC
-	TRBJ2-4	-	TRBV19	CASSAPQRAKNIQYF	TGTGCCAGTAGTGCGCCACAGAGAGCCAAAAACATTCAGTACTTC
-	TRBJ2-3	TRBD2	TRBV7-7	CASSLAGGTDTQYF	TGTGCTAGCAGCTTAGCGGGGGGCACAGATACGCAGTATTTT
-	TRBJ2-7	TRBD2	TRBV5-6	CASSWPRDSLAGVIYEQYF	TGTGCCAGCAGCTGGCCCCGGGACTCTTTAGCGGGAGTCATCTACGAGCAGTACTTC
-	TRBJ2-1	TRBD2	TRBV7-8	CASSLAPGLAGQNEQFF	TGTGCCAGCAGCTTAGCCCCGGGACTAGCGGGCCAGAATGAGCAGTTCTTC
few	TRBJ2-3	-	TRBV18	CASSRDSSSTDTQYF	TGTGCCAGCTCGCGGGACAGCTCCTCCACAGATACGCAGTATTTT
-	TRBJ1-1	TRBD1	TRBV7-9	CASSFAGTDEAFF	TGTGCCAGCAGCTTCGCCGGGACAGACGAAGCTTTCTTT
-	TRBJ2-7	TRBD2	TRBV10-2	CASRPQRGTYEQYF	TGCGCCAGCAGGCCCCAGCGGGGTACCTACGAGCAGTACTTC
few	TRBJ2-3	-	TRBV4-3	CASREGLNRDTQYF	TGCGCCAGCAGGGAAGGACTGAACCGAGATACGCAGTATTTT
-	TRBJ2-7	-	TRBV10-3	CAIRPDGGLDEQYF	TGTGCCATCCGGCCCGACGGGGGGCTCGACGAGCAGTACTTC
-	TRBJ1-2	TRBD1	TRBV11-2	CASSLGALTGKGLYGYTF	TGTGCCAGCAGCTTAGGTGCCCTGACAGGGAAGGGTCTCTATGGCTACACCTTC
-	TRBJ2-1	-	TRBV7-2	CASSPPWGDQFF	TGTGCCAGCAGCCCCCCCTGGGGAGACCAGTTCTTC
-	TRBJ2-2	-	TRBV5-5	CASSLVQSDTGELFF	TGTGCCAGCAGCTTGGTTCAGAGTGACACCGGGGAGCTGTTTTTT
-	TRBJ1-4	TRBD1	TRBV19	CASRRGTVSTEKLFF	TGTGCCAGTAGACGGGGGACAGTTAGTACTGAAAAACTGTTTTTT
-	TRBJ2-5	TRBD2	TRBV11-3	CASSLSREGIVATRETQYF	TGTGCCAGCAGCTTATCGCGGGAGGGCATAGTGGCAACTCGTGAGACCCAGTACTTC
once	TRBJ1-6	TRBD1	TRBV27	CASSLKPQLLGGTDNSPLHF	TGTGCCAGCAGTTTAAAACCACAGCTCCTTGGTGGGACAGATAATTCACCCCTCCACTTT
once	TRBJ2-7	-	TRBV5-1	CASSWEDSYSYEQYF	TGCGCCAGCAGCTGGGAGGACAGTTACTCCTACGAGCAGTACTTC